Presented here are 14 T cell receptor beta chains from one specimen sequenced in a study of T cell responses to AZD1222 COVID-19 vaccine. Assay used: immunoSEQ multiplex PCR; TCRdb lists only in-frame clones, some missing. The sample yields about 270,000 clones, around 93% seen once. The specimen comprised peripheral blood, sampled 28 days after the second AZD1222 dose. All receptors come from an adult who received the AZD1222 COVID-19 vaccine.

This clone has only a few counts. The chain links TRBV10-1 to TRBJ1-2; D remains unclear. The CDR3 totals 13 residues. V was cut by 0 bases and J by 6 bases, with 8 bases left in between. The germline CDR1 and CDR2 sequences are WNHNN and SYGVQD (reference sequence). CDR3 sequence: CASSESSGNGYTF. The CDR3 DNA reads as TGCGCCAGCAGTGAGTCGTCGGGGAATGGCTACACCTTC.

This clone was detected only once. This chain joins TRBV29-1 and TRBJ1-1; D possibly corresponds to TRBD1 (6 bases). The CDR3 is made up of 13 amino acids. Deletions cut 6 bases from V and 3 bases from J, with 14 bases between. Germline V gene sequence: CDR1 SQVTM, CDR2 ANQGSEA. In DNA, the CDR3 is TGCAGCGTGCTCGGGGGGGGGCACACTGAAGCTTTCTTT. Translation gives CSVLGGGHTEAFF.

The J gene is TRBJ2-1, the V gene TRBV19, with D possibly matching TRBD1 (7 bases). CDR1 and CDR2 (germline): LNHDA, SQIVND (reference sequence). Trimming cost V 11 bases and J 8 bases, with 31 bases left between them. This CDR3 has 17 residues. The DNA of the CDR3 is TGTGCCTCTCGCCCACCCAACAGGGGTGGGGGGTTCGATGAGCAGTTCTTC. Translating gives CASRPPNRGGGFDEQFF.

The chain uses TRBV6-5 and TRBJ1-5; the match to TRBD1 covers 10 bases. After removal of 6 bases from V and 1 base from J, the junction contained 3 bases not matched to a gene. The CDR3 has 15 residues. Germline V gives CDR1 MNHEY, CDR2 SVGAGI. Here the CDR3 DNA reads TGTGCCAGCAGCCGGACAGGGGGGAGCAATCAGCCCCAGCATTTT. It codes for CASSRTGGSNQPQHF.

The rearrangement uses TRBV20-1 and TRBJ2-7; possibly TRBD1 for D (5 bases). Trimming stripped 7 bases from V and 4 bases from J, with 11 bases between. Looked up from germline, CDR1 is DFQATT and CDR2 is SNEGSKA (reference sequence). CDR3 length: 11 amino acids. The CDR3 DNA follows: TGCAGTGGTTTAAGGGGATACGAGCAGTACTTC. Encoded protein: CSGLRGYEQYF.

CDR3 DNA: TGTGCCAGCAGCTTACCGGGCCCCATATATTTT. Translated, it gives CASSLPGPIYF. The genes are TRBV11-2 and TRBJ1-3; D is uncertain. This CDR3 comprises 11 residues. V lost 2 bases and J lost 11, with 7 bases in between. Germline V gene data show CDR1 as SGHAT and CDR2 as FQNNGV.

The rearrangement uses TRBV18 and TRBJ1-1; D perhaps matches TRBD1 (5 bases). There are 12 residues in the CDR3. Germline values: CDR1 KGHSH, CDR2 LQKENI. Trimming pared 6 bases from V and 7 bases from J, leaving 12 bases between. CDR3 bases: TGTGCCAGCTCCTCGGGACTGAGTGAAGCTTTCTTT. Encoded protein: CASSSGLSEAFF.

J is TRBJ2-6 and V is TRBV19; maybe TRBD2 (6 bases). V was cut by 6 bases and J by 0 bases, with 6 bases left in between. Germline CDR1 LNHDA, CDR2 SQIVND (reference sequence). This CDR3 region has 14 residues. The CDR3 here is CASSGSSGANVLTF. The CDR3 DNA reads TGTGCCAGTAGCGGGAGCTCTGGGGCCAACGTCCTGACTTTC.

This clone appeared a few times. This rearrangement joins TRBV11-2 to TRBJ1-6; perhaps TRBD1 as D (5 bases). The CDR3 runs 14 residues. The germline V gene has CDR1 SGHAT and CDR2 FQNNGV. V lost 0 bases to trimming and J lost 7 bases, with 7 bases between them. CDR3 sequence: CASSLDPGNSPLHF. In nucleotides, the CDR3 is TGTGCCAGCAGCTTAGATCCAGGGAATTCACCCCTCCACTTT.

For the CDR3, the DNA is TGTGCCAGCAGTTTATCGACTAACTCCTACGAGCAGTACTTC. Translating gives CASSLSTNSYEQYF. The rearrangement joins TRBV28 to TRBJ2-7, with D maybe TRBD2 (5 bases). CDR3 size: 14 residues. Germline V gives CDR1 MDHEN, CDR2 SYDVKM. With 1 base removed from V and 0 bases from J, the gap between germline ends came to 7 bases.

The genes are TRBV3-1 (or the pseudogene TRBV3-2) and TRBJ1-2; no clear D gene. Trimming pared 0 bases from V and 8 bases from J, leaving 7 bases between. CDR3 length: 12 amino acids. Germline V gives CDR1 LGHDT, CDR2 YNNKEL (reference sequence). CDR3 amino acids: CASSQEGGGYTF. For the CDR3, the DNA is TGTGCCAGCAGCCAAGAGGGAGGGGGCTACACCTTC.

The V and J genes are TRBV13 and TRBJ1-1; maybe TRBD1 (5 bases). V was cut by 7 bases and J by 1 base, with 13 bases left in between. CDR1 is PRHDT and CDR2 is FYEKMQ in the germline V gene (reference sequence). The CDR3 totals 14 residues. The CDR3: CASTWGSGNTEAFF. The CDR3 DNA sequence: TGTGCCAGCACCTGGGGCTCAGGGAACACTGAAGCTTTCTTT.

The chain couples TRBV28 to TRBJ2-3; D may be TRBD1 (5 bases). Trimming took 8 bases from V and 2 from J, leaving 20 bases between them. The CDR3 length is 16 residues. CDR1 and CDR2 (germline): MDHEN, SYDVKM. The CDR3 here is CASGAPRATATDTQYF. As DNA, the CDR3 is TGTGCCAGCGGGGCCCCCAGGGCTACAGCCACAGATACGCAGTATTTT.

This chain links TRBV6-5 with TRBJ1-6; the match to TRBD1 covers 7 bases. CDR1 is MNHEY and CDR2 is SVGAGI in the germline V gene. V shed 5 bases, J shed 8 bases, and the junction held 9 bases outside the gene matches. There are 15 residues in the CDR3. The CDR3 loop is CASSRQGESDSPLHF. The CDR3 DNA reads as TGTGCCAGCAGTAGACAGGGAGAGTCGGATTCACCCCTCCACTTT.